This T cell receptor (beta chain) was captured in a study of molecular identifiers for immune sequencing clone quantification. Overall study: Five aliquots were made in replicates from the RNA of 20,000 or 100,000 naive CD8 cells, and four were sequenced.

The CDR3 totals 14 residues. CDR1 and CDR2 (germline): MDHEN, SYDVKM. Trimming took 2 bases from V and 4 from J, leaving 12 bases between them. For bulk TCR libraries, previously described methods and listed TCR primers were used. TCRdb reanalysed the PCR reads using MiXCR and keeps one entry per CDR3 protein. The sample carries about 68,000 distinct CDR3 sequences, around 18% recorded once. A CD8+CD4-CCR7+CD45RA+ gate was used to sort naive CD8 T cells. This clonotype was sampled from a human donor in good health. Some libraries in this study had Jurkat cell RNA spiked in. The specimen was naive CD8+ T cells from blood, with Jurkat cell RNA spiked in. Subset specified: FACS-sorted CD8+CD4-CCR7+CD45RA+ naive T cells. The chain combines TRBV28 with TRBJ2-7, with D tentatively TRBD1 (6 bases). This CDR3 is CASSLLQGGYEQYF. Written as DNA, the CDR3 is TGTGCCAGCAGTTTACTACAGGGTGGGTACGAGCAGTACTTC.